The rows below give T cell receptor beta chains drawn from one sample of a study of cytomegalovirus exposure and HLA in healthy donors. Clones were read by immunoSEQ multiplex PCR, and TCRdb kept only the in-frame ones, dropping some. The sample records 150,000 to 200,000 clones, around 82% being singletons. Material: PBMCs. The receptors were sampled from a young man in good health and CMV-seronegative. The CDR3 runs from the conserved cysteine through the conserved F or W. A D gene is named only where the DNA matches it firmly. Size values are once, few and many counts, or a class for expanded clones, and some rows have none.

>NA|TRBJ1-1|NA|TRBV5-5
CASSLLGEGRDTEAFF
TGTGCCAGCAGCTTGCTCGGGGAAGGACGGGACACTGAAGCTTTCTTT
>NA|TRBJ1-1|NA|TRBV6-6
CASSHRDGTEAFF
TGTGCCAGCAGTCACAGGGATGGCACTGAAGCTTTCTTT
>NA|TRBJ2-2|NA|TRBV28
CASSLSPWTANTGELFF
TGTGCCAGCAGTTTATCCCCCTGGACAGCGAACACCGGGGAGCTGTTTTTT
>TRBD2|TRBJ2-7|NA|TRBV29-1
CSARTSGSGEQYF
TGCAGCGCTCGGACTAGCGGGAGCGGCGAGCAGTACTTC
>NA|TRBJ1-5|NA|TRBV27
CASSLNRGPNQPQHF
TGTGCCAGCAGTTTAAATAGGGGCCCTAATCAGCCCCAGCATTTT
>NA|TRBJ1-2|NA|TRBV5-4
CASRPQGFQYGYTF
TGTGCCAGCAGACCTCAGGGATTTCAGTATGGCTACACCTTC
>TRBD1|TRBJ2-7|NA|TRBV4-1
CASSQEPGQGVFYEQYF
TGCGCCAGCAGCCAAGAGCCGGGACAGGGGGTTTTTTACGAGCAGTACTTC
>TRBD1|TRBJ1-5|few|TRBV19
CASTRQGFSNSNQPQHF
TGTGCCAGTACTCGACAGGGGTTCTCCAATAGCAATCAGCCCCAGCATTTT
>NA|TRBJ2-2|NA|TRBV7-9
CASSFKGSTGELFF
TGTGCCAGCAGCTTTAAAGGGAGCACCGGGGAGCTGTTTTTT
>TRBD1|TRBJ1-2|NA|TRBV6-5
CASSSGTGVLYGYTF
TGTGCCAGCAGTTCCGGGACAGGGGTGCTCTATGGCTACACCTTC
>NA|TRBJ2-2|NA|TRBV30
CAWSVLRDTGELFF
TGTGCCTGGAGTGTTTTGAGAGATACCGGGGAGCTGTTTTTT
>TRBD1|TRBJ2-7|NA|TRBV5-4
CASSFGTGVYGQYF
TGTGCCAGCAGCTTTGGGACAGGGGTCTACGGGCAGTACTTC
>NA|TRBJ1-5|once|TRBV27
CASSSHRERAQPQHF
TGTGCCAGCAGTTCCCACAGGGAGAGGGCTCAGCCCCAGCATTTT
>TRBD1|TRBJ1-1|NA|TRBV27
CASSLSNIWDRGNAAFF
TGTGCCAGCAGTTTATCCAACATCTGGGACAGGGGTAATGCGGCTTTCTTT
>TRBD2|TRBJ2-7|NA|TRBV25-1
CASRREGGGPYEQYF
TGTGCCAGCAGAAGAGAGGGCGGGGGACCATACGAGCAGTACTTC
>NA|TRBJ2-2|few|TRBV5-4
CASSLVSGELFF
TGTGCCAGCAGCTTGGTGTCTGGGGAGCTGTTTTTT
>NA|TRBJ1-3|NA|TRBV6-5
CASSYSPGAGGNTIYF
TGTGCCAGCAGTTACTCTCCAGGGGCTGGTGGAAACACCATATATTTT
>TRBD1|TRBJ2-7|NA|TRBV5-8
CASSLVGDRAGEQYF
TGTGCCAGCAGCTTGGTGGGGGACAGGGCCGGGGAGCAGTACTTC
>TRBD1|TRBJ2-7|few|TRBV7-8
CASSPRRDRPTYEQYF
TGTGCCAGCAGCCCACGACGGGACAGGCCCACCTACGAGCAGTACTTC
>NA|TRBJ1-3|NA|TRBV25-1
CASSDREGISGNTIYF
TGTGCCAGCAGTGACAGGGAGGGTATCTCTGGAAACACCATATATTTT
>TRBD1|TRBJ1-2|NA|TRBV5-1
CASSFVGGNGYTF
TGCGCCAGCAGCTTTGTAGGGGGCAATGGCTACACCTTC
>TRBD1|TRBJ2-1|NA|TRBV11-2
CAVGTGDLYNEQFF
TGCGCTGTAGGGACAGGGGATCTCTACAATGAGCAGTTCTTC
>NA|TRBJ2-1|NA|TRBV7-9
CASSLGSLRSYNEQFF
TGTGCCAGCAGCTTAGGGAGTCTCCGGTCGTACAATGAGCAGTTCTTC
>TRBD2|TRBJ2-3|NA|TRBV6-1
CATLTREGTDTQYF
TGTGCCACCCTTACTAGGGAGGGGACAGATACGCAGTATTTT
>TRBD1|TRBJ2-3|NA|TRBV10-1
CASSGDRGQTDTQYF
TGCGCCAGCAGTGGGGACAGGGGGCAAACAGATACGCAGTATTTT
>TRBD1|TRBJ1-2|NA|TRBV10-3
CAISPGTDYGHTF
TGTGCCATCAGTCCCGGGACAGATTATGGCCACACCTTC
>NA|TRBJ2-7|NA|TRBV15
CATSREPGVFVEQYF
TGTGCCACCAGCAGAGAACCGGGAGTATTTGTGGAACAGTACTTC
>TRBD2|TRBJ2-7|NA|TRBV14
CASSQGGGVYEQYF
TGTGCCAGCAGCCAAGGCGGGGGGGTATACGAGCAGTACTTC
>NA|TRBJ2-2|NA|TRBV27
CASSPFRANTGELFF
TGTGCCAGCAGCCCCTTCCGGGCGAACACCGGGGAGCTGTTTTTT
>TRBD1|TRBJ1-1|NA|TRBV19
CASSSPPGQGDTEAFF
TGTGCCAGTAGCTCCCCCCCGGGACAGGGGGACACTGAAGCTTTCTTT
>NA|TRBJ2-7|NA|TRBV5-4
CASSLEGRGRNEQYF
TGTGCCAGCAGCTTGGAAGGCAGGGGGAGGAACGAGCAGTACTTC
>NA|TRBJ1-4|NA|TRBV5-1
CASSLTGTNEKLFF
TGCGCCAGCAGCTTGACGGGGACTAATGAAAAACTGTTTTTT
>NA|TRBJ2-1|NA|TRBV5-1
CASRWGGSYNEQFF
TGCGCCAGCAGGTGGGGCGGCTCCTACAATGAGCAGTTCTTC
>NA|TRBJ1-3|NA|TRBV4-1
CASSLPREASGNTIYF
TGCGCCAGCAGCCTACCCCGGGAGGCCTCTGGAAACACCATATATTTT
>TRBD2|TRBJ2-3|NA|TRBV27
CASRPLPLAGSTDTQYF
TGTGCCAGCAGACCCCTCCCACTAGCGGGAAGCACAGATACGCAGTATTTT
>NA|TRBJ2-5|NA|TRBV2
CASSVGGPEETQYF
TGTGCCAGCAGTGTTGGCGGGCCCGAAGAGACCCAGTACTTC
>NA|TRBJ2-3|NA|TRBV5-8
CASNIQQVVDTQYF
TGTGCCAGCAACATACAGCAGGTAGTAGATACGCAGTATTTT
>NA|TRBJ2-7|NA|TRBV5-1
CASSLEPSDSYEQYF
TGCGCCAGCAGCTTGGAGCCTAGCGACTCCTACGAGCAGTACTTC
>NA|TRBJ2-2|NA|TRBV7-2
CASSLVGGFQTGELFF
TGTGCCAGCAGCTTAGTCGGCGGTTTTCAAACCGGGGAGCTGTTTTTT
>TRBD1|TRBJ1-2|NA|TRBV7-6
CASSLGPGGGLYGYTF
TGTGCCAGCAGCTTAGGGCCAGGGGGAGGTCTATATGGCTACACCTTC
>TRBD2|TRBJ2-7|NA|TRBV15
CATSATSGSGYEQYF
TGTGCCACCAGCGCAACTAGCGGGAGCGGGTACGAGCAGTACTTC
>TRBD2|TRBJ2-5|NA|TRBV4-2
CASSQATSGRKQTQYF
TGTGCCAGCAGCCAGGCTACTAGCGGGAGGAAACAGACCCAGTACTTC